These 22 T cell receptor beta chains were sequenced from one sample in a study of response to subunit inactivated influenza vaccine. TCRdb re-analysed the RT-PCR reads in MiXCR, keeping a single row per CDR3 protein. The sample gives hundreds of thousands of distinct CDR3 sequences, approximately 14% of which show up once; under 14% is in the top ten. Sequencing was performed on PBMCs from blood, taken 11 to 12 days after vaccination. These TCRs come from a man in his fifties who received an inactivated influenza vaccine.

This chain joins TRBV6-5 and TRBJ2-7, with D perhaps matching TRBD2 (5 bases). The V gene's germline CDR1 is MNHEY and CDR2 SVGAGI. Trimming removed 2 bases from V and 0 bases from J, with 8 bases in between. There are 14 residues in the CDR3. The CDR3 bases are TGTGCCAGCAGTTACGTGGGGAGCTCCTACGAGCAGTACTTC. Translation gives CASSYVGSSYEQYF.

This clonotype was seen ten or more times. This sequence joins TRBV29-1 and TRBJ2-2, with 8 nucleotides matching TRBD1. Per the germline V gene, CDR1 is SQVTM and CDR2 is ANQGSEA. This CDR3 contains 14 residues. Trimming cost V 6 bases and J 3 bases; bases outside gene matches: 6. The DNA for the CDR3 is TGCAGCGTAGGACAGGGCGAGGACACCGGGGAGCTGTTTTTT. Amino acids: CSVGQGEDTGELFF.

J is TRBJ2-2 and V is TRBV3-1; 8 positions agree with TRBD1. Germline lookup yields CDR1 LGHDT and CDR2 YNNKEL (reference sequence). Trimming cost V 10 bases and J 4 bases; bases outside gene matches: 20. The CDR3 is 18 amino acids. The CDR3, as DNA: TGTGCCACCTGCAAAGATGCCCTCTGGACAGGGCCCACCGGGGAGCTGTTTTTT. Protein sequence: CATCKDALWTGPTGELFF.

Many counts were recorded for this clonotype. This chain connects TRBV3-1 to TRBJ2-7, with 7 bases lining up with TRBD1. With V trimmed by 1 base and J by 9 bases, 6 bases remained unmatched. Germline CDR1 LGHDT, CDR2 YNNKEL (reference sequence). The CDR3 runs 13 residues. DNA for the CDR3: TGTGCCAGCAGCCAAGGAGGAACAGGGGCGCAGTACTTC. It yields the protein CASSQGGTGAQYF.

The chain has TRBV20-1 and TRBJ1-5; maybe TRBD1 (5 bases). Trimming pared 4 bases from V and 5 bases from J, leaving 18 bases between. The CDR3 covers 15 residues. In germline, CDR1 is DFQATT, CDR2 SNEGSKA (reference sequence). The chain's CDR3 is CSAKSVRESDQPQHF. DNA of the CDR3: TGCAGTGCTAAAAGTGTCAGGGAATCCGATCAGCCCCAGCATTTT.

This clonotype has just a few counts. The chain has TRBV20-1 and TRBJ2-7; TRBD1 might be the D (5 bases). The CDR3 has 18 residues. Trimming left V 0 bases short and J 3 bases short, with 24 bases between. Germline CDR1 is DFQATT and CDR2 is SNEGSKA (reference sequence). The CDR3 is CSARDQSWKRQGHYEQYF. The CDR3 DNA reads TGCAGTGCTAGAGATCAGTCGTGGAAACGGCAGGGCCACTACGAGCAGTACTTC.

The chain recombines TRBV4-3 with TRBJ2-2; 7 bases map to TRBD1. Germline trimming cut 8 bases from V and 4 bases from J; bases unmatched to any gene: 7. The CDR3 totals 14 residues. Per germline, CDR1 LGHNA and CDR2 YSLEER. The CDR3 protein is CASGVQGSTGELFF. CDR3 nucleotide sequence: TGCGCCAGCGGCGTACAGGGGTCCACCGGGGAGCTGTTTTTT.

V gene TRBV24-1 combines with J gene TRBJ2-3; D might be TRBD2 (5 bases). This CDR3 comprises 15 residues. Per the germline V gene, CDR1 is KGHDR and CDR2 is SFDVKD. The ends were cut back, 2 bases at V and 5 bases at J, with 13 bases in the middle. Written as DNA, the CDR3 is TGTGCCACCAGTGATTCAAGAATTGGACTAGATACGCAGTATTTT. It yields the protein CATSDSRIGLDTQYF.

This chain links TRBV15 with TRBJ2-7, with a weak D call TRBD2 (6 bases). The CDR3 runs to 16 residues. Trimming took off 6 bases at V and 6 bases at J, with 24 bases between the two ends. Germline loops: CDR1 LNHNV, CDR2 YYDKDF (reference sequence). CDR3 residues: CATSTLTSPQYREQYF. CDR3 DNA sequence: TGTGCCACCAGTACACTAACTAGCCCCCAATATCGCGAGCAGTACTTC.

The V and J genes are TRBV20-1 and TRBJ1-2, with D possibly being TRBD1 (6 bases). The CDR3 has 16 amino acids. Trimming removed 1 base from V and 4 bases from J, with 19 bases in between. Germline CDR1 is DFQATT and CDR2 is SNEGSKA (reference sequence). The CDR3: CSARVPLGATGYGYTF. CDR3 coding DNA: TGCAGTGCTAGAGTCCCCTTGGGGGCGACAGGCTATGGCTACACCTTC.

This clonotype was counted between two and nine times. V usage is TRBV7-2 and J usage is TRBJ1-1; a possible D gene is TRBD1 (5 bases). Per the germline V gene, CDR1 is SGHTA and CDR2 is FQGNSA. This CDR3 has 13 residues. The germline V and J ends were trimmed by 1 base and 8 bases, with 11 bases remaining between them. The DNA of the CDR3 is TGTGCCAGCAGCTTAGGGAGGGGCGCGGAAGCTTTCTTT. Protein: CASSLGRGAEAFF.

In DNA, the CDR3 is TGTGCCACCAGTGAGCCGGGGGGGGCCAACGTCCTGACTTTC. As protein: CATSEPGGANVLTF. V gene TRBV24-1 combines with J gene TRBJ2-6; D may be TRBD2 (5 bases). The germline V gene encodes CDR1 KGHDR and CDR2 SFDVKD. The CDR3 runs 14 residues. V lost 4 bases to trimming and J lost 4 bases, with 7 bases between them.

This clonotype came up many times. This chain uses TRBV2 with TRBJ2-3; TRBD1 is a possible D gene (5 bases). Trimming stripped 3 bases from V and 3 bases from J, with 13 bases between. Germline CDR1 and CDR2: SNHLY and FYNNEI. This CDR3 has 15 residues. The CDR3 loop is CASSDRVFVTDTQYF. Written as DNA, the CDR3 is TGTGCCAGCAGTGACAGGGTGTTTGTGACAGATACGCAGTATTTT.

V and J are TRBV6-1 and TRBJ2-7, with D possibly TRBD1 on 5 matching bases. V was clipped by 6 bases and J by 0 bases, with 15 bases between them. CDR1 and CDR2 from the germline V gene are MNHNS and SASEGT. This CDR3 contains 15 residues. For the CDR3, the DNA is TGTGCCAGCAGCCCCGACCAGGGTCCCTCCTACGAGCAGTACTTC. It encodes CASSPDQGPSYEQYF.

This clonotype has more than one count but fewer than ten. The chain links TRBV20-1 to TRBJ2-7; 8 bases are shared with TRBD2. The germline gives CDR1 DFQATT, CDR2 SNEGSKA (reference sequence). The junction had 11 bases not matched to a gene; V was cut back by 0 bases and J by 4 bases. The CDR3 has 16 amino acids. CDR3 sequence: CSARDRVGGAGYEQYF. The CDR3 region has the DNA TGCAGTGCTAGAGATCGGGTCGGGGGGGCCGGTTACGAGCAGTACTTC.

This chain links TRBV2 with TRBJ2-7; either TRBD1 or TRBD2 may fit D (5 bases each). Germline CDR1 is SNHLY and CDR2 is FYNNEI. Trimming pared 8 bases from V and 7 bases from J, leaving 18 bases between. The CDR3 has 13 amino acids. Here the CDR3 reads CASSSGTWGEQYF. The CDR3 nucleotides read TGTGCCAGCTCCTCTGGCACTTGGGGGGAGCAGTACTTC.

This clonotype was observed at least ten times. CDR3 coding DNA: TGTGCCAGCAGCTCAGCAGGGGGAGATACGCAGTATTTT. Translation gives CASSSAGGDTQYF. This chain connects TRBV7-9 to TRBJ2-3; the match to TRBD1 covers 7 bases. V lost 4 bases and J lost 5; bases outside the gene matches: 3. CDR3 length: 13 amino acids. The V gene's germline CDR1 is SEHNR and CDR2 FQNEAQ (reference sequence).

The CDR3 reads CASSQTGEGYEQYF. In DNA, the CDR3 is TGCGCCAGCAGCCAGACAGGGGAGGGCTACGAGCAGTACTTC. The J gene is TRBJ2-7, the V gene TRBV5-1; D is perhaps TRBD1 (8 bases). The CDR3 has 14 amino acids. V lost 4 bases, J lost 3 bases, and 14 bases lay in between. Germline CDR1 reads SGHRS; CDR2 reads YFSETQ.

This clonotype showed up just a few times. The V gene is TRBV7-9, the J gene TRBJ1-2, with 7 bases aligning to TRBD1. The CDR3 extends over 13 amino acids. J gave up 4 bases and V 7 bases, and 6 bases lay outside the gene matches. CDR1 is SEHNR, CDR2 FQNEAQ, per germline (reference sequence). In DNA form, the CDR3 reads TGTGCCAGCACCGAACAGGGGATCTATGGCTACACCTTC. Amino acid sequence: CASTEQGIYGYTF.

In its sample, this clonotype was seen a few times. The genes are TRBV7-9 and TRBJ2-7; 8 bases match TRBD1. Germline lookup yields CDR1 SEHNR and CDR2 FQNEAQ (reference sequence). V shed 4 bases and J 6 bases; nucleotides not matched to a gene: 5. This CDR3 spans 13 amino acids. The CDR3 sequence is CASSWTDRAEQYF. CDR3 sequence (DNA): TGTGCCAGCAGCTGGACGGACAGGGCCGAGCAGTACTTC.

Only a few counts were recorded for this clonotype. V and J are TRBV7-9 and TRBJ2-1; no definite D call. Germline V gene data show CDR1 as SEHNR and CDR2 as FQNEAQ (reference sequence). The CDR3 spans 16 residues. Trimming cost V 0 bases and J 4 bases, with 13 bases left between them. The DNA for the CDR3 is TGTGCCAGCAGCTTAGCCCCGAGGACGGTTTACAATGAGCAGTTCTTC. Translating it yields CASSLAPRTVYNEQFF.

J is TRBJ2-3 and V is TRBV28, with D tentatively TRBD2 (5 bases). The germline gives CDR1 MDHEN, CDR2 SYDVKM. V gave up 4 bases and J gave up 0 bases, with 17 bases separating them. The CDR3 runs 17 residues. CDR3 DNA: TGTGCCAGCAGTTCCCCCTCCCGCGGGTTAAGCACAGATACGCAGTATTTT. Its translation: CASSSPSRGLSTDTQYF.